Presented here are 9 T cell receptor beta chains from one specimen sequenced in a study of T-cell memory formation after mild COVID-19. TCRdb reprocessed the 5' RACE reads via MiXCR and lists one record per CDR3 protein. The table has 300,000 to 400,000 distinct CDR3 sequences, 25% to 30% seen once. Sequences were obtained from PBMCs or a T cell subset sorted from them (not recorded which). The origin of the receptors is an adult woman who had mild COVID-19 (a few samples of this study predate the infection). Cell type and time point are not known.

This chain links TRBV15 with TRBJ2-3; D may be TRBD1 (6 bases). Between the trimmed V and J ends, which lost 2 bases and 1 base, there was a span of 19 bases. The germline CDR1 and CDR2 sequences are LNHNV and YYDKDF (reference sequence). This CDR3 has 18 residues. The CDR3 sequence: CATSRQGMVGARTDTQYF. DNA for the CDR3: TGTGCCACCAGCAGACAGGGGATGGTGGGGGCCCGCACAGATACGCAGTATTTT.

This clonotype has only a few counts. The chain carries TRBV19 and TRBJ1-1; D is uncertain. Germline V lookup: CDR1 LNHDA, CDR2 SQIVND (reference sequence). This CDR3 comprises 14 residues. V dropped 4 bases and J dropped 5 bases, with 14 bases sitting between them. The CDR3 loop reads CASSTMWGGTEAFF. Here the CDR3 DNA reads TGTGCCAGTAGTACGATGTGGGGAGGTACTGAAGCTTTCTTT.

This clonotype has just a few counts. For the CDR3, the DNA is TGTGCCAGCACGGAGGGAGGATCGTACAATGAGCAGTTCTTC. It is translated as CASTEGGSYNEQFF. V is TRBV2 and J is TRBJ2-1; a possible D gene is TRBD2 (6 bases). The ends were cut back, 7 bases at V and 4 bases at J, with 14 bases in the middle. CDR1 and CDR2 from the germline V gene are SNHLY and FYNNEI. The CDR3 spans 14 residues.

This clonotype has more than one count but fewer than ten. The rearrangement links TRBV4-1 to TRBJ1-1; tentative D call: TRBD1 (5 bases). The germline V gene encodes CDR1 MGHRA and CDR2 YSYEKL. This CDR3 is built from 15 residues. Trimming took 0 bases from V and 1 from J, leaving 9 bases between them. The CDR3 spells CASSQDGGTNTEAFF. In DNA, the CDR3 is TGCGCCAGCAGCCAAGATGGAGGGACGAACACTGAAGCTTTCTTT.

This clonotype was seen a few times. The chain links TRBV7-9 to TRBJ2-3; D is ambiguous. The CDR3 has 13 amino acids. Looked up from germline, CDR1 is SEHNR and CDR2 is FQNEAQ (reference sequence). Trimming took 6 bases from V and 7 from J, leaving 14 bases between them. The CDR3 spells CASSLESDYTQYF. The CDR3 bases are TGTGCCAGCAGTCTAGAGAGTGATTATACGCAGTATTTT.

The chain employs TRBV5-6 and TRBJ1-1; D might be TRBD1 (6 bases). Per germline, CDR1 SGHDT and CDR2 YYEEEE. V lost 0 bases, J lost 4 bases, and 10 bases lay in between. This CDR3 has 14 residues. The CDR3 DNA sequence: TGTGCCAGCAGCTTGGAGGGGGAGACCACTGAAGCTTTCTTT. Its translation is CASSLEGETTEAFF.

This clonotype was found a few times. The rearrangement joins TRBV20-1 to TRBJ2-2, with TRBD2 matching over 8 bases. V gave up 6 bases and J gave up 6 bases; unmatched junction bases: 3. Looked up from germline, CDR1 is DFQATT and CDR2 is SNEGSKA (reference sequence). The CDR3 runs to 12 residues. This CDR3 reads CSATGRAGELFF. DNA of the CDR3: TGCAGTGCCACCGGGAGGGCCGGGGAGCTGTTTTTT.

This chain uses TRBV5-5 with TRBJ2-7; 11 bases are a match to TRBD2. The CDR3 covers 15 residues. The V gene's germline CDR1 is SGHKS and CDR2 YYEKEE (reference sequence). The junction had 9 bases not matched to a gene; V was cut back by 6 bases and J by 4 bases. The CDR3 DNA follows: TGTGCCAGCACTATCGGGACTAGCGGTTCGTACGAGCAGTACTTC. Amino acid sequence: CASTIGTSGSYEQYF.

This clonotype was detected a few times. The rearrangement joins TRBV7-2 to TRBJ2-2; 13 bases agree with TRBD2. The V gene end was trimmed by 2 bases and the J gene end by 5 bases; junction bases not matched to a gene: 5. The CDR3 covers 17 residues. Germline-derived CDR1 and CDR2 are SGHTA and FQGNSA. CDR3: CASSLWTSGRGTGELFF. The CDR3 bases are TGTGCCAGCAGCTTATGGACTAGCGGGAGAGGGACCGGGGAGCTGTTTTTT.